This T cell receptor (beta chain) was recorded in a study of PD-1 blockade in classical Hodgkin lymphoma. Study-level background: Patients were administered nivolumab (3 mg/kg intravenously) every 2 weeks. Notes on the study in general: Complete responders entered with baseline diversity on par with newly diagnosed patients, the results showed. Factors driving the repertoire differences, possibly disease activity or prior therapy, remain undefined.

Each patient relapsed following autologous stem cell transplantation, and prior brentuximab vedotin exposure differed. The table came from immunoSEQ multiplex PCR; TCRdb's copy has only in-frame clones and leaves some out. The data hold tens of thousands of clones, with around nine tenths observed a single time. Germline values: CDR1 SGHVS, CDR2 FQNEAQ. J lost 4 bases, V lost 2 bases, and 14 bases had no gene match. This CDR3 comprises 19 residues. Worth noting for this clone: The antigen is not known.

J is TRBJ2-2 and V is TRBV7-8, with 9 positions matching TRBD2. The sequencing used peripheral blood mononuclear cells (PBMCs), collected at baseline. The source of this sequence is a human donor with classical Hodgkin lymphoma. The CDR3 sequence: CASSLWVLERGALTGELFF. The CDR3 DNA sequence: TGTGCCAGCAGCTTATGGGTCCTGGAGCGGGGGGCCCTCACCGGGGAGCTGTTTTTT.